This T cell receptor (beta chain) originates from a study of T cells in Graves' hyperthyroidism and ophthalmopathy. Looking at the study overall: The initial diagnosis was the point when peripheral blood was collected, ahead of any treatment.

Study observations and caveats: The model foresaw ophthalmopathy a median roughly 6.6 months prior to onset.

Germline CDR1 and CDR2: GTSNPN and SVGIG (reference sequence). The CDR3 consists of 14 residues. V dropped 3 bases and J dropped 1 base, with 11 bases sitting between them. The authors obtained PBMCs from about 9.5 ml of fresh peripheral blood. Amplified TCR beta CDR3 regions came from RNA transcripts. Initially, a first-round RT-PCR of the TCR CDR3 employed the HTBI primer set. TCRdb called the multiplex PCR reads again in MiXCR, with one record for every CDR3 protein. Among around 300,000 distinct CDR3 sequences listed, about an eighth were seen once. Ten or more counts support this clonotype. Its antigen is currently unknown.

Sequencing input: blood. The TCR originated in a woman aged 25 to 39 with Graves' hyperthyroidism that later progressed to Graves' ophthalmopathy. The chain is built from TRBV30 and TRBJ2-3; perhaps TRBD1 as D (6 bases). The chain's CDR3 is CAWRAQGGTDTQYF. DNA for the CDR3: TGTGCCTGGAGAGCACAGGGTGGCACAGATACGCAGTATTTT.